This paragraph covers one TCR beta chain sequence. Its antigen is currently unknown. The sample is drawn from a study of cytomegalovirus exposure and HLA in healthy donors. Findings and caveats of the study: Reportedly, HLA-A and HLA-B alleles of most subjects were accurately predicted from TCR beta. Most TCR sequences proved rare, with some public TCRs found in many donors. It was only CMV serostatus that was available as immune exposure information.

PCR involved 60 Vbeta and 13 Jbeta primers. In the study's own analysis: Later work found 80 million or so unique TCR beta chains, with about 10 million shared. TCRdb keeps only in-frame clones here, not all; method: immunoSEQ multiplex PCR. Clone size and the V and J calls come from that table; the DNA yielded D and trimming. The table lists under 200,000 clones, about four fifths of them singletons. CDR1 and CDR2 from the germline V gene are SNHLY and FYNNEI. V shed 4 bases and J shed 9 bases, with 13 bases lying between them. This CDR3 comprises 13 residues. The TCR originated in a girl aged 10 to 17 in good health and CMV-seropositive. Material: PBMCs. This chain links TRBV2 with TRBJ1-5, with D possibly being TRBD1 (5 bases). Written as DNA, the CDR3 is TGTGCCAGCAGTGGGGGAGGGGCTAGGCCCCAGCATTTT. It specifies CASSGGGARPQHF.